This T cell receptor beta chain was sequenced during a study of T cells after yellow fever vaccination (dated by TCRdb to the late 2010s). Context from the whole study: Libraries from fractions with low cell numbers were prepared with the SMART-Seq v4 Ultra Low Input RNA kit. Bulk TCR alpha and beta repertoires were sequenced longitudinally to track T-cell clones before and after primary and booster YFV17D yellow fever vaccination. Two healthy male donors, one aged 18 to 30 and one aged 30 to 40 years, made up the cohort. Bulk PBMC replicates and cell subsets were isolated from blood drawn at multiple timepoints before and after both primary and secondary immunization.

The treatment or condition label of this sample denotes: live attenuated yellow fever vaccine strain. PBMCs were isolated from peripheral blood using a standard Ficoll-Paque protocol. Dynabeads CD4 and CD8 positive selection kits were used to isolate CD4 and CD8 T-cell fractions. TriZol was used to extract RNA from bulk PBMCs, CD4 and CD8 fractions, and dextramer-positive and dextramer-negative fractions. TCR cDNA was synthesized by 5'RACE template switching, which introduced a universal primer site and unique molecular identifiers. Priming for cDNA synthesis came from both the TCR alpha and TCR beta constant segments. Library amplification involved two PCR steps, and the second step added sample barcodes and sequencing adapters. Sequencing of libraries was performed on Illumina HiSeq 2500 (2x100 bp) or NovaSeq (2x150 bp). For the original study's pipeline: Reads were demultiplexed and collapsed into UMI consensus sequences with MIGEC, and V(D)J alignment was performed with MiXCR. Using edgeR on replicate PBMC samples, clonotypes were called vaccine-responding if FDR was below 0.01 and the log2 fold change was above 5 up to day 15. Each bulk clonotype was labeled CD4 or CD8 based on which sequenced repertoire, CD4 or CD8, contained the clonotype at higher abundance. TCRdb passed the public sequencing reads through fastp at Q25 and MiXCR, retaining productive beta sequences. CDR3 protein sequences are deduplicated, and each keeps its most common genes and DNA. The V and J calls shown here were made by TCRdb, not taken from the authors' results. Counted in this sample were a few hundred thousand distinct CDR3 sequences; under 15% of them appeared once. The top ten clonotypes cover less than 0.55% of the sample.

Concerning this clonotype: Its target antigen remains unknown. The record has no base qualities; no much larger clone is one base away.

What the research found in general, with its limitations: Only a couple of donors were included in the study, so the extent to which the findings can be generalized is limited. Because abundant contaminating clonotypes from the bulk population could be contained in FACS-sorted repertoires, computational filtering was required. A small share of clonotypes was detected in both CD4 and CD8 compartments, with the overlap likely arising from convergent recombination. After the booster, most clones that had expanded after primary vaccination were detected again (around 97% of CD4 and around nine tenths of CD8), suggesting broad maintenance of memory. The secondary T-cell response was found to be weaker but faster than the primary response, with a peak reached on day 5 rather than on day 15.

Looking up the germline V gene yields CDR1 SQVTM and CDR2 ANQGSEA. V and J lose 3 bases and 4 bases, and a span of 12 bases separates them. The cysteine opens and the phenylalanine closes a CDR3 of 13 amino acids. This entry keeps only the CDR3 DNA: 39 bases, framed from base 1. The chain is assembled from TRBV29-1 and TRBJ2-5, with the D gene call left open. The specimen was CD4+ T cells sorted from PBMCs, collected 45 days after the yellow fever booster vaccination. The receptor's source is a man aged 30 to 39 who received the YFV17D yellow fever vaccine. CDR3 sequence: CSVDISGVETQYF. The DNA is TGCAGCGTTGATATCAGTGGGGTAGAGACCCAGTACTTC. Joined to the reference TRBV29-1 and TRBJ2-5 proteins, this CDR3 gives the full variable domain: SAVISQKPSRDICQRGTSLTIQCQVDSQVTMMFWYRQQPGQSLTLIATANQGSEATYESGFVIDKFPISRPNLTFSTLTVSNMSPEDSSIYLCSVDISGVETQYFGPGTRLLVL.